A selection of T cell receptor beta chains follows, all from one sample in a study of shared clonotypes between healthy human individuals. Measured with immunoSEQ multiplex PCR; TCRdb has only the in-frame clones, and not every one. The table has roughly 2,000,000 clones, just under 95% seen once. The specimen was naive CD8+ T cells from PBMCs. The origin of the receptors is a man younger than 35 in good health. Some clones in this sample may be carry-over from other donors' samples. Each CDR3 is given with its conserved first and last residue. A D gene is named only where the DNA matches it firmly. Size values are once, few and many counts, or a class for expanded clones, and some rows have none.

J: TRBJ1-2
D: -
length: 15
size: -
V: TRBV4-1
CDR3: CASSQDHGGHYGYTF
DNA: TGCGCCAGCAGCCAAGATCACGGGGGTCACTATGGCTACACCTTC

J: TRBJ2-7
D: -
length: 15
size: -
V: TRBV29-1
CDR3: CSVEGGREYSHEQYF
DNA: TGCAGCGTTGAAGGGGGCAGGGAATATTCCCACGAGCAGTACTTC

J: TRBJ1-5
D: -
length: 13
size: few
V: TRBV19
CDR3: CASSITGNQPQHF
DNA: TGTGCCAGTAGTATCACAGGGAATCAGCCCCAGCATTTT

J: TRBJ1-1
D: -
length: 12
size: few
V: TRBV9
CDR3: CASSVIGTEAFF
DNA: TGTGCCAGCAGCGTAATAGGCACTGAAGCTTTCTTT

J: TRBJ2-3
D: -
length: 13
size: -
V: TRBV27
CDR3: CATTDRTTDTQYF
DNA: TGTGCCACTACCGACAGGACCACAGATACGCAGTATTTT

J: TRBJ2-3
D: TRBD2
length: 16
size: -
V: TRBV2
CDR3: CASSEGGLAATDTQYF
DNA: TGTGCCAGCAGTGAGGGAGGTCTAGCGGCCACAGATACGCAGTATTTT

J: TRBJ2-7
D: -
length: 14
size: -
V: TRBV7-8
CDR3: CASSSDVATYEQYF
DNA: TGTGCCAGCAGCTCCGACGTGGCCACCTACGAGCAGTACTTC

J: TRBJ2-3
D: -
length: 15
size: -
V: TRBV2
CDR3: CASSPTLVRTDTQYF
DNA: TGTGCCAGCAGTCCAACACTAGTCCGCACAGATACGCAGTATTTT

J: TRBJ2-5
D: -
length: 13
size: -
V: TRBV28
CDR3: CASSFAVQETQYF
DNA: TGTGCCAGCAGTTTCGCGGTCCAAGAGACCCAGTACTTC

J: TRBJ2-7
D: -
length: 13
size: -
V: TRBV5-8
CDR3: CASSSIGDYEQYF
DNA: TGTGCCAGCAGCTCTATAGGGGACTACGAGCAGTACTTC

J: TRBJ2-1
D: -
length: 12
size: -
V: TRBV28
CDR3: CASSFQSHEQFF
DNA: TGTGCCAGCAGTTTTCAAAGCCATGAGCAGTTCTTC

J: TRBJ2-7
D: TRBD1
length: 18
size: -
V: TRBV6-1
CDR3: CASSDSTQDRVVWYEQYF
DNA: TGTGCCAGCAGTGATTCCACCCAAGACAGGGTTGTCTGGTACGAGCAGTACTTC

J: TRBJ2-7
D: TRBD2
length: 16
size: -
V: TRBV4-1
CDR3: CASSHSTSGNLYEQYF
DNA: TGCGCCAGCAGCCATTCCACTAGCGGGAACCTCTACGAGCAGTACTTC

J: TRBJ2-3
D: TRBD2
length: 18
size: -
V: TRBV5-1
CDR3: CASSLGTSGRAHTDTQYF
DNA: TGCGCCAGCAGCTTGGGAACTAGCGGGAGGGCCCACACAGATACGCAGTATTTT

J: TRBJ1-1
D: -
length: 12
size: -
V: TRBV6-5
CDR3: CASIAGNTEAFF
DNA: TGTGCCAGCATCGCAGGGAACACTGAAGCTTTCTTT

J: TRBJ2-7
D: TRBD1
length: 13
size: -
V: TRBV28
CDR3: CASSYRGLYEQYF
DNA: TGTGCCAGCAGTTACAGGGGGCTCTACGAGCAGTACTTC

J: TRBJ1-5
D: -
length: 16
size: -
V: TRBV4-3
CDR3: CASSQDRWQGNQPQHF
DNA: TGCGCCAGCAGCCAAGATCGGTGGCAGGGCAATCAGCCCCAGCATTTT

J: TRBJ1-1
D: -
length: 15
size: few
V: TRBV10-3
CDR3: CAISDGGDSNTEAFF
DNA: TGTGCCATCAGTGACGGCGGGGACTCGAACACTGAAGCTTTCTTT

J: TRBJ2-7
D: -
length: 17
size: -
V: TRBV27
CDR3: CASSPLLSAESSYEQYF
DNA: TGTGCCAGCAGTCCCCTTTTATCCGCAGAGAGCTCCTACGAGCAGTACTTC

J: TRBJ2-7
D: TRBD2
length: 13
size: -
V: TRBV11-2
CDR3: CASTTSGNYEQYF
DNA: TGTGCCAGCACAACTAGCGGCAATTACGAGCAGTACTTC

J: TRBJ2-5
D: TRBD1
length: 16
size: once
V: TRBV13
CDR3: CASSNDREIPGWTQYF
DNA: TGTGCCAGCAGCAACGACAGGGAGATCCCCGGTTGGACCCAGTACTTC

J: TRBJ2-7
D: TRBD1
length: 14
size: -
V: TRBV4-1
CDR3: CASSQIRTGGEQYF
DNA: TGCGCCAGCAGCCAAATTCGTACAGGGGGCGAGCAGTACTTC

J: TRBJ1-2
D: -
length: 13
size: -
V: TRBV18
CDR3: CASSPRSTEGYTF
DNA: TGTGCCAGCTCACCACGTTCGACAGAAGGCTACACCTTC

J: TRBJ2-1
D: -
length: 18
size: -
V: TRBV4-3
CDR3: CASSPSIGDIGYYNEQFF
DNA: TGCGCCAGCAGCCCATCCATCGGGGACATCGGATACTACAATGAGCAGTTCTTC

J: TRBJ2-7
D: -
length: 15
size: -
V: TRBV4-2
CDR3: CASSLDPDSSYEQYF
DNA: TGTGCCAGCAGCCTTGACCCCGACAGCTCCTACGAGCAGTACTTC

J: TRBJ2-3
D: TRBD2
length: 15
size: -
V: TRBV7-3
CDR3: CASSLIAGAMDTQYF
DNA: TGTGCCAGCAGCTTAATCGCGGGAGCTATGGATACGCAGTATTTT

J: TRBJ1-1
D: -
length: 14
size: few
V: TRBV9
CDR3: CASSAREKVTEAFF
DNA: TGTGCCAGCAGCGCCAGGGAGAAGGTCACTGAAGCTTTCTTT

J: TRBJ1-5
D: -
length: 15
size: -
V: TRBV5-6
CDR3: CASSLNRVSNQPQHF
DNA: TGTGCCAGCAGCTTGAACAGGGTTAGCAATCAGCCCCAGCATTTT

J: TRBJ2-1
D: TRBD2
length: 15
size: -
V: TRBV28
CDR3: CASSLFSSGRDEQFF
DNA: TGTGCCAGCAGTTTATTCTCTAGCGGGAGAGATGAGCAGTTCTTC

J: TRBJ2-3
D: TRBD2
length: 17
size: -
V: TRBV28
CDR3: CASSFPSGRTSTDTQYF
DNA: TGTGCCAGCAGTTTTCCTAGCGGGAGGACTAGCACAGATACGCAGTATTTT